These 26 T cell receptor beta chains originate from one sample sequenced in a study of T cell responses to AZD1222 COVID-19 vaccine. Data came from immunoSEQ multiplex PCR; TCRdb stores just in-frame clones and leaves some out. This table holds under 200,000 clones, 92% found once. The starting material was peripheral blood, obtained 28 days after the second AZD1222 dose. The receptors were sampled from an adult who received the AZD1222 COVID-19 vaccine.

The chain links TRBV28 to TRBJ1-1; D might be TRBD1 (5 bases). Germline V gene sequence: CDR1 MDHEN, CDR2 SYDVKM. CDR3 length: 11 residues. The ends were cut back, 7 bases at V and 11 bases at J, with 14 bases in the middle. The CDR3 sequence is CASIQGGEAFF. Here the CDR3 DNA reads TGTGCCAGCATCCAGGGCGGAGAGGCTTTCTTT.

V and J are TRBV5-6 and TRBJ1-2; D uncertain. The CDR3 extends over 16 amino acids. The V and J ends lost 3 bases and 0 bases respectively, with 15 bases between them. Per the germline V gene, CDR1 is SGHDT and CDR2 is YYEEEE. The DNA of the CDR3 is TGTGCCAGCAGCTCGCCGACGGCAGACTCTAACTATGGCTACACCTTC. Translated, it gives CASSSPTADSNYGYTF.

This clone occurred a few times. The chain combines TRBV5-1 with TRBJ1-4; D is possibly TRBD1 (5 bases). CDR3 size: 19 residues. Trimming removed 4 bases from V and 0 bases from J, with 22 bases in between. Germline assignment: CDR1 SGHRS and CDR2 YFSETQ. This CDR3 reads CASSPGLGPTLSTNEKLFF. DNA of the CDR3: TGCGCCAGCAGCCCCGGGCTGGGACCAACCCTCTCAACTAATGAAAAACTGTTTTTT. Filled out from reference TRBV5-1 and TRBJ1-4, the complete variable domain reads KAGVTQTPRYLIKTRGQQVTLSCSPISGHRSVSWYQQTPGQGLQFLFEYFSETQRNKGNFPGRFSGRQFSNSRSEMNVSTLELGDSALYLCASSPGLGPTLSTNEKLFFGSGTQLSVL.

The chain is built from TRBV27 and TRBJ1-1; D perhaps matches TRBD1 (5 bases). Deletions cut 2 bases from V and 0 bases from J, with 16 bases between. This CDR3 is built from 17 residues. The germline CDR1 and CDR2 sequences are MNHEY and SMNVEV (reference sequence). The CDR3 loop reads CASSLARQGPLNTEAFF. The CDR3 DNA is TGTGCCAGCAGTTTAGCTCGGCAGGGCCCGCTGAACACTGAAGCTTTCTTT.

The chain joins TRBV24-1 to TRBJ2-1; 10 bases are shared with TRBD2. Germline CDR1 reads KGHDR; CDR2 reads SFDVKD. Germline trimming cut 2 bases from V and 4 bases from J; bases unmatched to any gene: 7. This CDR3 has 17 residues. The CDR3: CATSDSEREGRYNEQFF. CDR3 nucleotides: TGTGCCACCAGTGATTCCGAGCGGGAGGGCAGGTACAATGAGCAGTTCTTC.

The genes are TRBV7-9 and TRBJ1-5, with D possibly TRBD1 on 5 matching bases. Trimming cost V 2 bases and J 4 bases, with 18 bases left between them. This CDR3 contains 17 residues. CDR1 is SEHNR and CDR2 is FQNEAQ in the germline V gene (reference sequence). The CDR3 DNA follows: TGTGCCAGCAGCTTACTTATCCAGGGTCCCCGAAATCAGCCCCAGCATTTT. Translation gives CASSLLIQGPRNQPQHF.

This sequence joins TRBV5-6 and TRBJ1-1, with unresolved D. The ends were cut back, 4 bases at V and 0 bases at J, with 13 bases in the middle. The CDR3 sequence is 15 residues long. The germline V gene has CDR1 SGHDT and CDR2 YYEEEE. The CDR3 coding sequence is TGTGCCAGCAGCCCCCAGCACAGAATGAACACTGAAGCTTTCTTT. Its translation is CASSPQHRMNTEAFF.

This chain joins TRBV30 and TRBJ1-6; TRBD1 matches 7 bases. The CDR3 length is 13 residues. The ends lost 2 bases at V and 7 bases at J; junction bases unmatched: 2. Looked up from germline, CDR1 is GTSNPN and CDR2 is SVGIG (reference sequence). CDR3 protein: CAWSPGQNSPLHF. The CDR3 bases are TGTGCCTGGAGTCCGGGACAGAATTCACCCCTCCACTTT. Complete variable domain (other parts from reference TRBV30 and TRBJ1-6): SQTIHQWPATLVQPVGSPLSLECTVEGTSNPNLYWYRQAAGRGLQLLFYSVGIGQISSEVPQNLSASRPQDRQFILSSKKLLLSDSGFYLCAWSPGQNSPLHFGNGTRLTVT.

Only a few counts were recorded for this clone. The V call is TRBV27, the J call TRBJ1-5, with D unresolved. The CDR3 runs 16 residues. Trimming stripped 8 bases from V and 7 bases from J, with 24 bases between. The germline gives CDR1 MNHEY, CDR2 SMNVEV (reference sequence). The CDR3 spells CASRRNSGKKGQPQHF. The CDR3 DNA follows: TGTGCCAGCCGTCGAAACTCCGGGAAAAAGGGACAGCCCCAGCATTTT.

This clone has a handful of counts. The chain is built from TRBV7-9 and TRBJ2-1; 10 bases fit TRBD2. The ends lost 5 bases at V and 7 bases at J; junction bases unmatched: 5. This CDR3 contains 14 residues. The germline V gene has CDR1 SEHNR and CDR2 FQNEAQ (reference sequence). The CDR3 here is CASSPSGSHNEQFF. The CDR3 DNA reads TGTGCCAGCAGCCCTAGCGGGAGCCATAATGAGCAGTTCTTC.

There are a few counts of this clone. The chain employs TRBV27 and TRBJ1-3; D gene unclear. The length of the CDR3 is 16 residues. The germline V gene encodes CDR1 MNHEY and CDR2 SMNVEV (reference sequence). V shed 0 bases and J shed 1 base, with 10 bases lying between them. CDR3 sequence reads: CASSLSYVGSGNTIYF. The CDR3 region has the DNA TGTGCCAGCAGTTTATCGTATGTGGGGTCTGGAAACACCATATATTTT.

J is TRBJ1-2 and V is TRBV28; tentatively, D is TRBD1 (6 bases). Germline CDR1 reads MDHEN; CDR2 reads SYDVKM. Trimming pared 3 bases from V and 7 bases from J, leaving 12 bases between. CDR3 length: 13 amino acids. In DNA, the CDR3 is TGTGCCAGCAGTTTTATAGGGGGGGGTGGCTACACCTTC. It translates to CASSFIGGGGYTF.

The V gene is TRBV15, the J gene TRBJ1-3; D remains unclear. CDR1 is LNHNV, CDR2 YYDKDF, per germline (reference sequence). The CDR3 length is 15 residues. Trimming took 1 base from V and 0 from J, leaving 7 bases between them. The CDR3 protein is CATSRGTDSGNTIYF. In DNA form, the CDR3 reads TGTGCCACCAGCAGAGGGACGGACTCTGGAAACACCATATATTTT. Full variable domain (remainder filled in from reference TRBV15 and TRBJ1-3): DAMVIQNPRYQVTQFGKPVTLSCSQTLNHNVMYWYQQKSSQAPKLLFHYYDKDFNNEADTPDNFQSRRPNTSFCFLDIRSPGLGDTAMYLCATSRGTDSGNTIYFGEGSWLTVV.

This clone has only one observation. This chain joins TRBV30 and TRBJ2-7, with 7 bases matching TRBD2. Germline CDR1 GTSNPN, CDR2 SVGIG (reference sequence). This CDR3 has 13 residues. The J segment lost 1 base and the V segment lost 0 bases, leaving 0 bases of the junction unmatched. The CDR3 sequence is CAWSVGGSYEQYF. CDR3 nucleotide sequence: TGTGCCTGGAGTGTGGGGGGGTCCTACGAGCAGTACTTC. Combining the CDR3 with reference TRBV30 and TRBJ2-7 gives the whole variable domain SQTIHQWPATLVQPVGSPLSLECTVEGTSNPNLYWYRQAAGRGLQLLFYSVGIGQISSEVPQNLSASRPQDRQFILSSKKLLLSDSGFYLCAWSVGGSYEQYFGPGTRLTVT.

The chain has TRBV12-3 or TRBV12-4 and TRBJ2-1; D remains unclear. Trimming shortened V by 1 base and J by 15 bases, and 13 bases separated the two germline ends. The CDR3 length is 12 residues. The CDR3 DNA is TGTGCCAGCAGTTTAGGGGATTTAAGCCCGTTCTTC. Translated: CASSLGDLSPFF.

V and J are TRBV3-1 (or the pseudogene TRBV3-2) and TRBJ2-3, with a weak D call TRBD2 (6 bases). Germline V CDR1 and CDR2: LGHDT, YNNKEL (reference sequence). The V and J ends lost 0 bases and 6 bases respectively, with 16 bases between them. This CDR3 is 16 amino acids long. The CDR3: CASSQERVTAGDTQYF. CDR3 coding DNA: TGTGCCAGCAGCCAAGAGCGGGTCACGGCGGGGGATACGCAGTATTTT.

This clone was counted only a few times. The chain couples TRBV12-3 or TRBV12-4 to TRBJ2-3; D unclear. V shed 1 base and J shed 4 bases, with 3 bases lying between them. This CDR3 has 12 residues. In DNA, the CDR3 is TGTGCCAGCAGTTTAGTCGCAGATACGCAGTATTTT. This gives the protein CASSLVADTQYF.

V gene TRBV6-4 combines with J gene TRBJ2-5; 11 nucleotides line up with TRBD2. The germline V gene has CDR1 MRHNA and CDR2 SNTAGT. CDR3 size: 15 residues. The V gene end was trimmed by 2 bases and the J gene end by 2 bases; junction bases not matched to a gene: 1. The DNA for the CDR3 is TGTGCCAGCAGTGACGGGACTAGCGGACAAGAGACCCAGTACTTC. Encoded protein: CASSDGTSGQETQYF.

J is TRBJ2-1 and V is TRBV19; unclear D gene. CDR3 size: 14 residues. V was trimmed by 4 bases and J by 6 bases, leaving 13 bases between them. Germline values: CDR1 LNHDA, CDR2 SQIVND (reference sequence). The DNA for the CDR3 is TGTGCCAGTAGTAGCCTCACGCAGACCAATGAGCAGTTCTTC. Amino acids: CASSSLTQTNEQFF.

The J gene is TRBJ2-5, the V gene TRBV5-1, with 9 bases fitting TRBD2. Trimming removed 0 bases from V and 5 bases from J; junction bases left unmatched: 5. In germline, CDR1 is SGHRS, CDR2 YFSETQ. This CDR3 contains 15 residues. The CDR3 DNA sequence: TGCGCCAGCAGCTTGGGAGCGGGGGGCGGTGAGACCCAGTACTTC. Amino acid sequence: CASSLGAGGGETQYF.

The rearrangement uses TRBV7-9 and TRBJ2-3, with D unresolved. CDR3 length: 16 amino acids. V lost 1 base to trimming and J lost 5 bases, with 16 bases between them. The germline gives CDR1 SEHNR, CDR2 FQNEAQ (reference sequence). CDR3 loop: CASSLEGAASLDTQYF. For the CDR3, the DNA is TGTGCCAGCAGCTTAGAAGGTGCGGCAAGCCTAGATACGCAGTATTTT.

The V call is TRBV6-5, the J call TRBJ2-2; 7 bases are a match to TRBD2. CDR3 length equals 15 residues. Germline trimming cut 7 bases from V and 2 bases from J; bases unmatched to any gene: 7. Looked up from germline, CDR1 is MNHEY and CDR2 is SVGAGI. The chain's CDR3 is CASIQGGTNTGELFF. CDR3 nucleotide sequence: TGTGCCAGCATTCAGGGAGGGACCAACACCGGGGAGCTGTTTTTT.

V gene TRBV5-1 combines with J gene TRBJ2-5; TRBD2 matches 7 bases. Trimming cost V 4 bases and J 5 bases; bases outside gene matches: 11. The CDR3 totals 15 residues. CDR1 is SGHRS, CDR2 YFSETQ, per germline. This chain's CDR3 is CASSLWEGSLETQYF. CDR3 DNA: TGCGCCAGCAGCCTATGGGAGGGGTCCCTGGAGACCCAGTACTTC.

The chain uses TRBV10-3 and TRBJ2-2; a possible D gene is TRBD2 (5 bases). The CDR3 contains 15 residues. The germline V gene has CDR1 ENHRY and CDR2 SYGVKD. The V end was cut by 2 bases, the J end by 1 base, with 8 bases between. The CDR3 protein is CAISEVLVNTGELFF. As DNA, the CDR3 is TGTGCCATCAGTGAGGTACTAGTGAACACCGGGGAGCTGTTTTTT.

This clone was counted only a few times. The CDR3 DNA reads TGTGCCAGCAGCCCGGACACGGGACTCTCTGGAAACACCATATATTTT. It translates to CASSPDTGLSGNTIYF. This chain uses TRBV27 with TRBJ1-3; possible D gene TRBD1, 5 bases. The V gene lost 6 bases and the J gene lost 0 bases, with 15 bases spanning the gap. Per the germline V gene, CDR1 is MNHEY and CDR2 is SMNVEV (reference sequence). The CDR3 length is 16 residues.

The chain combines TRBV18 with TRBJ2-7, with 8 bases aligning to TRBD1. Losses at the gene ends were 5 bases for V and 2 bases for J; bases not matched to a gene: 11. Per the germline V gene, CDR1 is KGHSH and CDR2 is LQKENI. The CDR3 is made up of 16 amino acids. CDR3 protein: CASSILDRGPTYEQYF. The CDR3 coding sequence is TGTGCCAGCTCAATTTTAGACAGGGGACCTACCTACGAGCAGTACTTC.